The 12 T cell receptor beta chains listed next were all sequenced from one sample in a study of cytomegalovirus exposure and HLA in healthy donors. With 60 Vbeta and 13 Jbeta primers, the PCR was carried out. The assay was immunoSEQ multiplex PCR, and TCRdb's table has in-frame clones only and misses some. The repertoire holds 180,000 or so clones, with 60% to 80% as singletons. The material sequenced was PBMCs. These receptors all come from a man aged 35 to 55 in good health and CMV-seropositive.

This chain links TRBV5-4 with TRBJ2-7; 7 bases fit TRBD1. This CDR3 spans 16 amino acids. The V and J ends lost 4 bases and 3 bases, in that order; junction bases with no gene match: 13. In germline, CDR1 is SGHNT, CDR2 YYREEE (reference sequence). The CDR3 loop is CASSTYRGAAVYEQYF. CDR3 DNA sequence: TGTGCCAGCAGCACCTACAGGGGAGCGGCCGTCTACGAGCAGTACTTC.

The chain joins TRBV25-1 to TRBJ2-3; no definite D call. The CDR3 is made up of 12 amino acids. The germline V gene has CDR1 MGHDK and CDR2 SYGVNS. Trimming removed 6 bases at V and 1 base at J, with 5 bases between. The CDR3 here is CASSRCTDTQYF. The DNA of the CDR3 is TGTGCCAGCAGCAGATGCACAGATACGCAGTATTTT. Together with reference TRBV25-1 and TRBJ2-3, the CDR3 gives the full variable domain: EADIYQTPRYLVIGTGKKITLECSQTMGHDKMYWYQQDPGMELHLIHYSYGVNSTEKGDLSSESTVSRIRTEHFPLTLESARPSHTSQYLCASSRCTDTQYFGPGTRLTVL.

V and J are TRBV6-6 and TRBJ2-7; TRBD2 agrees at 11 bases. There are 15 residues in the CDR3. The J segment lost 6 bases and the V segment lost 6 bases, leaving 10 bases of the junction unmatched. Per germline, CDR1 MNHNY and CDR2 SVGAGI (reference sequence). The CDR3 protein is CASSSPGTSGTEQYF. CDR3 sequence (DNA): TGTGCCAGCAGCTCCCCCGGGACTAGCGGAACCGAGCAGTACTTC.

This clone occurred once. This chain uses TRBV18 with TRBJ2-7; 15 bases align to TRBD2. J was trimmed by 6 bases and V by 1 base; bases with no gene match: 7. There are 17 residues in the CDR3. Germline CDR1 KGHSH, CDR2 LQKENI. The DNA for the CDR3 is TGTGCCAGCTCACCACGAGGGACTAGCGGGAGGTGGGCCGAGCAGTACTTC. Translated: CASSPRGTSGRWAEQYF. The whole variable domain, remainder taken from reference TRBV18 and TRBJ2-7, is NAGVMQNPRHLVRRRGQEARLRCSPMKGHSHVYWYRQLPEEGLKFMVYLQKENIIDESGMPKERFSAEFPKEGPSILRIQQVVRGDSAAYFCASSPRGTSGRWAEQYFGPGTRLTVT.

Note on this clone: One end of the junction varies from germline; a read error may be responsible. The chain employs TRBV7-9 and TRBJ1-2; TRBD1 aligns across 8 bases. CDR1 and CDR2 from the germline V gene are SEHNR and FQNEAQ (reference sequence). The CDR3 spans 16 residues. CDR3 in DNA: TGTTCCAGCAGCACCTCGGACAGGGCAGGGGGGTATGGCTACACCTTC. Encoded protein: CSSSTSDRAGGYGYTF.

CDR3 DNA: TGCGCCAGCAGCGTGACAGGGTCCTCCTATAATTCACCCCTCCACTTT. Translating it yields CASSVTGSSYNSPLHF. This chain uses TRBV4-1 with TRBJ1-6; 7 bases line up with TRBD1. The CDR3 contains 16 residues. Germline CDR1 and CDR2: MGHRA and YSYEKL. V was pared by 5 bases and J by 0 bases, with 4 bases of the junction left unmatched.

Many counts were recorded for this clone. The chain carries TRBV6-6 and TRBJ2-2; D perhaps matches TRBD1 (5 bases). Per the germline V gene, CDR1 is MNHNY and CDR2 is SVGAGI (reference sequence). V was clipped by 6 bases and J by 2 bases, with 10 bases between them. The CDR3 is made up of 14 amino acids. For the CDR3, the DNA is TGTGCCAGCAGGCTAGGACAAAACACCGGGGAGCTGTTTTTT. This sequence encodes CASRLGQNTGELFF.

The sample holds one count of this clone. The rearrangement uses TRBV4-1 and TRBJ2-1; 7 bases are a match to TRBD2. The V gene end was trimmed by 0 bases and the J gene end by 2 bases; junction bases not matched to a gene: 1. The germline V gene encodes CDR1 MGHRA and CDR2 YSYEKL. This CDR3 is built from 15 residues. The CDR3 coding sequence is TGCGCCAGCAGCCAAGACAGCGGGGCCTACAATGAGCAGTTCTTC. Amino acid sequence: CASSQDSGAYNEQFF.

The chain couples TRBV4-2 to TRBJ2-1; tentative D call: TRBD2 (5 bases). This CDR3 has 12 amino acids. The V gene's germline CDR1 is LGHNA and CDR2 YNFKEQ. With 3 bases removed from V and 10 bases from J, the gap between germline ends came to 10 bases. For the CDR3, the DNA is TGTGCCAGCAGCCAGGAGGATCCGGAGCAGTTCTTC. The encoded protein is CASSQEDPEQFF.

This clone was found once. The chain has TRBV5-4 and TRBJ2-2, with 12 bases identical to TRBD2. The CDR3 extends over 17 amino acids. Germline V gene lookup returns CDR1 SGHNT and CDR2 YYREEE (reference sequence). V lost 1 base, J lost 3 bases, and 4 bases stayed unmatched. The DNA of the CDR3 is TGTGCCAGCAGCTTGTACCTAGCGGGAGGGCACACCGGGGAGCTGTTTTTT. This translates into CASSLYLAGGHTGELFF. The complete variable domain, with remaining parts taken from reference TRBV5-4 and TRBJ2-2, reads ETGVTQSPTHLIKTRGQQVTLRCSSQSGHNTVSWYQQALGQGPQFIFQYYREEENGRGNFPPRFSGLQFPNYSSELNVNALELDDSALYLCASSLYLAGGHTGELFFGEGSRLTVL.

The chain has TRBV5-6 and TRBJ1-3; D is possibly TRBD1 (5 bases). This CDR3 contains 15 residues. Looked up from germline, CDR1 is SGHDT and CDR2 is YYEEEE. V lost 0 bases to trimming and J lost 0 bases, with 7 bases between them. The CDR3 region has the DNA TGTGCCAGCAGCTTGGACAGGTACTCTGGAAACACCATATATTTT. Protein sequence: CASSLDRYSGNTIYF.

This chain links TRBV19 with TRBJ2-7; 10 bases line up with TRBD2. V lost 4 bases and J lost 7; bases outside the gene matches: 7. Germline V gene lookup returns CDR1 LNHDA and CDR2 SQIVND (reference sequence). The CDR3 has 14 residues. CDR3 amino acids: CASSKLAGYEEQYF. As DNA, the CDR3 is TGTGCCAGTAGTAAACTAGCGGGATATGAAGAGCAGTACTTC. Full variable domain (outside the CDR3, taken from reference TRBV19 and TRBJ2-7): DGGITQSPKYLFRKEGQNVTLSCEQNLNHDAMYWYRQDPGQGLRLIYYSQIVNDFQKGDIAEGYSVSREKKESFPLTVTSAQKNPTAFYLCASSKLAGYEEQYFGPGTRLTVT.